The next 26 T cell receptor beta chains were all read from a single sample in a study of response to subunit inactivated influenza vaccine. TCRdb analysed the RT-PCR reads with MiXCR anew, one entry per CDR3 protein. The sample consists of around 160,000 distinct CDR3 sequences, 11% of them appearing once. Sequenced material: non-naive T cells sorted from PBMCs, taken roughly 47 days after vaccination. All receptors derive from a man aged 45 to 65 who received an inactivated influenza vaccine.

The rearrangement uses TRBV5-1 and TRBJ2-5, with D tentatively TRBD1 (5 bases). CDR1 is SGHRS, CDR2 YFSETQ, per germline. This CDR3 has 14 amino acids. The ends were cut back, 0 bases at V and 6 bases at J, with 12 bases in the middle. In DNA, the CDR3 is TGCGCCAGCAGCTTGGTTGCAGGGTCGCAGACCCAGTACTTC. It yields the protein CASSLVAGSQTQYF.

V usage is TRBV9 and J usage is TRBJ2-5; 9 nucleotides match TRBD2. J gave up 2 bases and V 4 bases, and 9 bases lay outside the gene matches. The V gene's germline CDR1 is SGDLS and CDR2 YYNGEE. The CDR3 consists of 16 residues. CDR3 sequence: CASSTGETSGQETQYF. For the CDR3, the DNA is TGTGCCAGCAGCACCGGAGAGACTAGCGGACAAGAGACCCAGTACTTC.

This clonotype was observed a few times. The chain uses TRBV20-1 and TRBJ2-7; TRBD2 agrees at 14 bases. The CDR3 is 14 residues long. V gave up 6 bases and J gave up 7 bases; unmatched junction bases: 8. Germline V gives CDR1 DFQATT, CDR2 SNEGSKA (reference sequence). The CDR3 here is CSARTSGRPVEQYF. The DNA of the CDR3 is TGCAGTGCGCGGACTAGCGGGAGGCCGGTTGAGCAGTACTTC.

J is TRBJ2-1 and V is TRBV5-1, with TRBD1 identical over 10 bases. CDR1 is SGHRS, CDR2 YFSETQ, per germline. The V segment lost 4 bases and the J segment 0 bases; nucleotides outside the gene matches: 7. The CDR3 totals 17 residues. The CDR3 loop is CASSPGQGGFSYNEQFF. The CDR3 coding sequence is TGCGCCAGCAGCCCCGGACAGGGGGGATTCTCCTACAATGAGCAGTTCTTC.

This clonotype was seen only a few times. In DNA form, the CDR3 reads TGTGCCAGCAGCTACAATCCCGATCAGCCCCAGCATTTT. This translates into CASSYNPDQPQHF. The genes are TRBV7-2 and TRBJ1-5; the D is unclear. CDR1 is SGHTA and CDR2 is FQGNSA in the germline V gene. Trimming stripped 4 bases from V and 5 bases from J, with 9 bases between. The CDR3 is 13 residues long. Full variable domain (rest looked up from reference TRBV7-2 and TRBJ1-5): GAGVSQSPSNKVTEKGKDVELRCDPISGHTALYWYRQSLGQGLEFLIYFQGNSAPDKSGLPSDRFSAERTGGSVSTLTIQRTQQEDSAVYLCASSYNPDQPQHFGDGTRLSIL.

There are many counts of this clonotype. The chain recombines TRBV4-1 with TRBJ1-3, with a possible D match to TRBD1 (6 bases). Germline loops: CDR1 MGHRA, CDR2 YSYEKL. With 1 base removed from V and 2 bases from J, the gap between germline ends came to 9 bases. The CDR3 has 15 amino acids. DNA for the CDR3: TGCGCCAGCAGCCAAGTAGACAGGCCTGGAAACACCATATATTTT. It specifies CASSQVDRPGNTIYF.

This clonotype was counted many times. This chain connects TRBV27 to TRBJ1-1; 7 bases are shared with TRBD1. This CDR3 spans 14 amino acids. CDR1 and CDR2 (germline): MNHEY, SMNVEV (reference sequence). V lost 5 bases and J lost 0; bases outside the gene matches: 3. This chain's CDR3 is CASSRQGVNTEAFF. CDR3 DNA: TGTGCCAGCAGTAGACAGGGAGTGAACACTGAAGCTTTCTTT.

Many counts were recorded for this clonotype. This chain joins TRBV5-1 and TRBJ1-1; 7 bases line up with TRBD1. CDR3 length: 17 amino acids. V was pared by 4 bases and J by 0 bases, with 12 bases of the junction left unmatched. From germline, CDR1 is SGHRS and CDR2 YFSETQ. Written as DNA, the CDR3 is TGCGCCAGCAGCCCTAGAATCTGGACAGGAATGAACACTGAAGCTTTCTTT. Translated: CASSPRIWTGMNTEAFF.

Remarks on this clonotype: A much bigger clone sits one base away, suggesting this may be a read error. The rearrangement joins TRBV7-2 to TRBJ1-1; D is possibly TRBD1 (5 bases). In germline, CDR1 is SGHTA, CDR2 FQGNSA. The CDR3 extends over 13 amino acids. The CDR3 spells CVSSLVFREDAFF. CDR3 coding DNA: TGTGTCAGCAGCTTAGTTTTCAGGGAAGATGCTTTCTTT.

Only a few counts were recorded for this clonotype. V and J are TRBV5-1 and TRBJ2-5, with D perhaps TRBD2 (5 bases). The CDR3 runs to 15 residues. The germline V gene has CDR1 SGHRS and CDR2 YFSETQ. Trimming cost V 5 bases and J 2 bases, with 16 bases left between them. The CDR3 loop is CASRNGRVPQETQYF. DNA of the CDR3: TGCGCCAGCAGGAACGGGCGGGTCCCTCAAGAGACCCAGTACTTC.

With respect to this clonotype: Germline is not matched at one junction end, which may reflect a read error. V gene TRBV6-1 combines with J gene TRBJ1-1; D call uncertain. Germline V gene sequence: CDR1 MNHNS, CDR2 SASEGT. This CDR3 comprises 14 residues. Here the CDR3 DNA reads TGTGCCAGCAGAGACCCGTTCATGAACACTGAAGCTTCCTTT. It translates to CASRDPFMNTEASF.

This clonotype was detected only a few times. The chain employs TRBV4-1 and TRBJ1-1, with TRBD1 matching over 7 bases. V gave up 3 bases and J gave up 1 base; unmatched junction bases: 5. The V gene's germline CDR1 is MGHRA and CDR2 YSYEKL. The CDR3 is 15 amino acids. CDR3 DNA sequence: TGCGCCAGCAGCCAGACAGGGTCGGGGAACACTGAAGCTTTCTTT. Its protein is CASSQTGSGNTEAFF.

The sample holds a few counts of this clonotype. V gene TRBV6-5 combines with J gene TRBJ2-7, with TRBD1 as a possible D gene (6 bases). Trimming stripped 10 bases from V and 2 bases from J, with 12 bases between. The CDR3 is made up of 12 amino acids. Per germline, CDR1 MNHEY and CDR2 SVGAGI. CDR3 sequence (DNA): TGTGCCACTCACAGGGCCCCCTACGAGCAGTACTTC. It encodes CATHRAPYEQYF.

This sequence joins TRBV10-3 and TRBJ2-5; TRBD1 agrees at 7 bases. Trimming at V came to 10 bases and at J to 5 bases, leaving 10 bases not matched to a gene. The CDR3 spans 13 residues. Per the germline V gene, CDR1 is ENHRY and CDR2 is SYGVKD. The CDR3 nucleotides are TGTGCCAGCACAGAGGGGGCCCAGGAGACCCAGTACTTC. It translates to CASTEGAQETQYF.

The CDR3: CSATRGYQETQYF. The CDR3 bases are TGCAGTGCCACCCGAGGGTACCAAGAGACCCAGTACTTC. The V gene is TRBV20-1, the J gene TRBJ2-5; tentatively, D is TRBD2 (5 bases). With 6 bases removed from V and 0 bases from J, the gap between germline ends came to 11 bases. CDR1 and CDR2 from the germline V gene are DFQATT and SNEGSKA (reference sequence). The CDR3 is 13 residues long.

This clonotype was recorded a few times. This sequence joins TRBV6-1 and TRBJ1-2, with 8 bases identical to TRBD1. After removal of 6 bases from V and 4 bases from J, the junction contained 4 bases not matched to a gene. This CDR3 spans 13 amino acids. Germline values: CDR1 MNHNS, CDR2 SASEGT. In nucleotides, the CDR3 is TGTGCCAGCAGCCACGGGACAGGCTATGGCTACACCTTC. This gives the protein CASSHGTGYGYTF.

V usage is TRBV7-9 and J usage is TRBJ2-1; the D gene could be TRBD1 or TRBD2 (5 bases each). CDR3 size: 15 residues. V was trimmed by 5 bases and J by 2 bases, leaving 13 bases between them. Germline CDR1 and CDR2: SEHNR and FQNEAQ (reference sequence). The CDR3 reads CASSPGGGPYNEQFF. The CDR3 coding sequence is TGTGCCAGCAGCCCAGGTGGGGGTCCCTACAATGAGCAGTTCTTC.

This clonotype was seen repeatedly, ten times or more. This chain joins TRBV20-1 and TRBJ1-6; 7 nucleotides match TRBD1. Per germline, CDR1 DFQATT and CDR2 SNEGSKA (reference sequence). After removal of 4 bases from V and 7 bases from J, the junction contained 4 bases not matched to a gene. This CDR3 spans 13 amino acids. The CDR3 DNA reads TGCAGTGCTATACCGGGACAGAATTCACCCCTCCACTTT. This codes for CSAIPGQNSPLHF.

V is TRBV20-1 and J is TRBJ2-5; 13 nucleotides agree with TRBD2. CDR3 length: 14 residues. J was trimmed by 1 base and V by 6 bases; bases with no gene match: 2. Germline CDR1 and CDR2: DFQATT and SNEGSKA (reference sequence). The CDR3 DNA follows: TGCAGTGCGGGGACTAGCGGGGTCCAAGAGACCCAGTACTTC. Translation gives CSAGTSGVQETQYF.

This clonotype occurred a few times. The chain links TRBV12-3 or TRBV12-4 to TRBJ2-3; 8 bases agree with TRBD1. The CDR3 consists of 14 residues. J gave up 0 bases and V 6 bases, and 2 bases lay outside the gene matches. CDR3 DNA sequence: TGTGCCAGCAGGAGGACAGGGAGCACAGATACGCAGTATTTT. Translation gives CASRRTGSTDTQYF.

The V and J genes are TRBV7-9 and TRBJ2-1; D is ambiguous. The germline V gene has CDR1 SEHNR and CDR2 FQNEAQ (reference sequence). The CDR3 is 11 residues long. V was shortened by 5 bases and J by 9 bases, with 8 bases between the two germline ends. The CDR3 nucleotides are TGTGCCAGCAGCGCTCTGTCTGAGCAGTTCTTC. Amino acid sequence: CASSALSEQFF.

This clonotype came up a few times. The chain has TRBV20-1 and TRBJ2-7, with TRBD2 as a possible D gene (6 bases). The V gene lost 2 bases and the J gene lost 3 bases, with 11 bases spanning the gap. The length of the CDR3 is 13 residues. Germline loops: CDR1 DFQATT, CDR2 SNEGSKA (reference sequence). CDR3 nucleotide sequence: TGCAGTGCTAGAAGGCAGGGAGGCTACGAGCAGTACTTC. The encoded protein is CSARRQGGYEQYF.

This sequence joins TRBV5-1 and TRBJ2-1, with a tentative D call TRBD1 (5 bases). CDR3 length equals 16 residues. Germline CDR1 SGHRS, CDR2 YFSETQ. Deletions cut 1 base from V and 6 bases from J, with 17 bases between. In DNA form, the CDR3 reads TGCGCCAGCAGCTTGCTGCAGGGAAGGAATAGCAATGAGCAGTTCTTC. Translated: CASSLLQGRNSNEQFF. Drawing the rest from reference TRBV5-1 and TRBJ2-1, the complete variable domain is KAGVTQTPRYLIKTRGQQVTLSCSPISGHRSVSWYQQTPGQGLQFLFEYFSETQRNKGNFPGRFSGRQFSNSRSEMNVSTLELGDSALYLCASSLLQGRNSNEQFFGPGTRLTVL.

The chain couples TRBV7-2 to TRBJ2-7; 8 bases are shared with TRBD1. The V segment lost 5 bases and the J segment 2 bases; nucleotides outside the gene matches: 5. There are 14 residues in the CDR3. The germline V gene encodes CDR1 SGHTA and CDR2 FQGNSA. CDR3 nucleotide sequence: TGTGCCAGCAGCCCTTACAGGGGGACCTACGAGCAGTACTTC. Protein: CASSPYRGTYEQYF.

This clonotype was recorded a few times. J is TRBJ1-5 and V is TRBV6-1; D uncertain. There are 14 residues in the CDR3. V lost 6 bases, J lost 4 bases, and 13 bases lay in between. CDR1 is MNHNS, CDR2 SASEGT, per germline. CDR3 loop: CASSGTPRNQPQHF. The CDR3 region has the DNA TGTGCCAGCAGCGGTACACCGAGAAATCAGCCCCAGCATTTT.

This clonotype was counted only a few times. The gene calls are TRBV6-2 or TRBV6-3 and TRBJ2-3; 8 bases fit TRBD1. The germline V gene has CDR1 MNHEY and CDR2 SVGEGT. The CDR3 is 12 amino acids. V lost 5 bases, J lost 8 bases, and 3 bases stayed unmatched. CDR3 sequence reads: CASSLGQGTQYF. The CDR3 coding sequence is TGTGCCAGCAGTCTCGGACAGGGTACGCAGTATTTT.